These T cell receptor beta chains were read from a single sample in a study of cytomegalovirus exposure and HLA in healthy donors. Produced via immunoSEQ multiplex PCR; TCRdb's table is partial and in-frame only. This table has over 60,000 clones, approximately 70% appearing once. The material sequenced was PBMCs. These receptors all come from a male donor in good health and CMV-seropositive. Both conserved end residues are part of each CDR3. The order of the fields is clone size, V gene, J gene, D gene, CDR3 DNA, CDR3 protein. The D gene is left open where the match is weak. Clone sizes are given selectively: once, few, many, or a class where the clone is expanded.

-	TRBV7-9	TRBJ1-5	-	TGTTCCAGCAGCTTAGCTGCGAGTGGCAGGCTGCAAAATCAGCCCCAGCATTTT	CSSSLAASGRLQNQPQHF
-	TRBV19	TRBJ1-1	-	TGTGCCAGTAGTATGGCCCCGCGGGGGAACACTGAAGCTTTCTTT	CASSMAPRGNTEAFF
medium-sized	TRBV5-4	TRBJ1-1	TRBD1	TGTGCCAGCAGCTTGGCCTCAGGGGGCACTGAAGCTTTCTTT	CASSLASGGTEAFF
-	TRBV29-1	TRBJ2-2	-	TGCAGCGCATGGGGGCGTTACACCGGGGAGCTGTTTTTT	CSAWGRYTGELFF
few	TRBV5-8	TRBJ2-7	-	TGTGCCAGCAGCTACGGAAGCGGACCTCGGCGCTACGAGCAGTACTTC	CASSYGSGPRRYEQYF
-	TRBV5-4	TRBJ1-4	TRBD1	TGTGCCAGCAGCTTACAGGGGGCGGTGGAAAAACTGTTTTTT	CASSLQGAVEKLFF
-	TRBV27	TRBJ1-5	-	TGTGCCACCTCTCTGGGGGGATTTAACTATCAGCCCCAGCATTTT	CATSLGGFNYQPQHF
-	TRBV9	TRBJ2-7	TRBD2	TGTGCCAGCAGCGTAGGTACTAGCGGTGAGGAGCAGTACTTC	CASSVGTSGEEQYF
-	TRBV7-2	TRBJ1-1	TRBD1	TGTGCCAGCAGCTTAGGGGCCGGCAGGGGGAGAATCTTGGGCACTGAAGCTTTCTTT	CASSLGAGRGRILGTEAFF
few	TRBV6-5	TRBJ1-2	TRBD1	TGTGCCAGCAGTTACTCGATAACAGGGACAGGGGGCGGCTACACCTTC	CASSYSITGTGGGYTF
once	TRBV28	TRBJ1-2	-	TGTGCCAGCAGTTTCCCGTCCGGCTACACCTTC	CASSFPSGYTF
-	TRBV19	TRBJ1-2	-	TGTGCCAGTAGTATGCGGACACTTGGCTACACCTTC	CASSMRTLGYTF
-	TRBV7-2	TRBJ1-6	-	TGTGCCAGCAGCTTAGGGGGGGGCAGGGTAAGATCACCCCTCCACTTT	CASSLGGGRVRSPLHF
-	TRBV10-3	TRBJ2-1	-	TGTGCCATCAGGGGGAGTATCGACAATGAGCAGTTCTTC	CAIRGSIDNEQFF